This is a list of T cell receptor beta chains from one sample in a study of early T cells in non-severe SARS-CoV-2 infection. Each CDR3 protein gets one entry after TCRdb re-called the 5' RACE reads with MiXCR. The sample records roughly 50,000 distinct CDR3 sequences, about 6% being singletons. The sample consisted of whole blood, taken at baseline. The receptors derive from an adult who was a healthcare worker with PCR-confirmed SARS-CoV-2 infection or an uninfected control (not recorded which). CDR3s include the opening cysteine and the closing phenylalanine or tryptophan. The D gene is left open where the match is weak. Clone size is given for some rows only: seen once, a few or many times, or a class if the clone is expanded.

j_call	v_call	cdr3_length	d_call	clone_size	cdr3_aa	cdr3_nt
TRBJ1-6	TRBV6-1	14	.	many	CASSTDPYNSPLHF	TGTGCCAGTTCGACGGACCCCTATAATTCACCCCTCCACTTT
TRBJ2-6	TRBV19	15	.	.	CASSVMASGANVLTF	TGTGCCAGTAGCGTGATGGCCTCTGGGGCCAACGTCCTGACTTTC
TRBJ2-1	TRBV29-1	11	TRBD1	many	CSGGQSDEQFF	TGCAGCGGGGGACAGAGCGATGAGCAGTTCTTC
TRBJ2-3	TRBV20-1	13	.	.	CSANWGSPDTQYF	TGCAGTGCGAACTGGGGCTCTCCAGATACGCAGTATTTT
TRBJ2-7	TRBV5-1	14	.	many	CASKLGLGGYEQYF	TGCGCCAGCAAGCTGGGCCTAGGCGGGTACGAGCAGTACTTC
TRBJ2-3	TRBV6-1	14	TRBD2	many	CASRGTSGSTTQYF	TGTGCCAGCAGAGGGACTAGCGGGAGTACTACGCAGTATTTT
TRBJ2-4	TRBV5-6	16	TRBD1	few	CASSLTGGTGKNIQYF	TGTGCCAGCAGCCTAACAGGGGGGACAGGAAAAAACATTCAGTACTTC
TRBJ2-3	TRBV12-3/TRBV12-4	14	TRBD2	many	CAIKEAGLTDTQYF	TGTGCCATAAAAGAAGCGGGGCTCACAGATACGCAGTATTTT
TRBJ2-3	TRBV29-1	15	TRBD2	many	CSVEDGTSGRGTQYF	TGCAGCGTTGAAGACGGGACTAGCGGGAGGGGGACGCAGTATTTT
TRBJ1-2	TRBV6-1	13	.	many	CASSGQSLSGYTF	TGTGCCAGCAGCGGACAGAGCTTAAGTGGCTACACCTTC
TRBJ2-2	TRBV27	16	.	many	CASSLQGPANTGELFF	TGTGCCAGCAGTTTACAGGGGCCAGCAAACACCGGGGAGCTGTTTTTT
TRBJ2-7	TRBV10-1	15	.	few	CASSESRHSSYEQYF	TGCGCCAGCAGTGAGAGTAGGCACAGCTCCTACGAGCAGTACTTC
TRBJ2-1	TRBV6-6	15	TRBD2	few	CASRGTSGISAEQFF	TGTGCCAGCAGAGGGACTAGCGGGATCTCGGCTGAGCAGTTCTTC
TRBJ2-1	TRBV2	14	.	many	CASSAISSYNEQFF	TGTGCCAGCAGCGCCATCAGCTCCTACAATGAGCAGTTCTTC
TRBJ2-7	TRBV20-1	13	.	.	CSASRGQGYEQYF	TGCAGTGCTAGCCGGGGGCAGGGCTACGAGCAGTACTTC
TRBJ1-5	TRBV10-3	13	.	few	CAISLEGNQPQHF	TGTGCCATCAGTTTAGAGGGCAATCAGCCCCAGCATTTT
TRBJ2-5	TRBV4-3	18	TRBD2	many	CASSQGPGTSALRETQYF	TGCGCCAGCAGCCAAGGCCCCGGGACTAGCGCTCTAAGGGAGACCCAGTACTTC
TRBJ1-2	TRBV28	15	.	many	CASSSGGDRDYGYTF	TGTGCCAGCAGTTCCGGCGGGGATCGGGACTATGGCTACACCTTC
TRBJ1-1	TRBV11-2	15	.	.	CASSSAGRRDTEAFF	TGTGCCAGCAGCTCTGCTGGCAGGAGGGACACTGAAGCTTTCTTT
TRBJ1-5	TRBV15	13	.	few	CATRGRSNQPQHF	TGTGCCACCAGGGGCCGTAGCAATCAGCCCCAGCATTTT
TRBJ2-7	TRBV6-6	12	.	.	CASSRSAYEQYF	TGTGCCAGCAGTAGAAGCGCCTACGAGCAGTACTTC
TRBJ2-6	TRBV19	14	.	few	CASSVARGANVLTF	TGTGCCAGTAGTGTAGCCCGGGGGGCCAACGTCCTGACTTTC
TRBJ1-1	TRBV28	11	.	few	CASIGVTEAFF	TGTGCCAGTATCGGGGTTACTGAAGCTTTCTTT
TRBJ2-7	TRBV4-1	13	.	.	CASSPGPALEQYF	TGCGCCAGCAGCCCGGGACCGGCTTTGGAGCAGTACTTC
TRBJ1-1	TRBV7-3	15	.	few	CASSLKLGRNTEAFF	TGTGCCAGCAGCTTAAAATTGGGGAGGAACACTGAAGCTTTCTTT
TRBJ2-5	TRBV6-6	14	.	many	CASSYEADQETQYF	TGTGCCAGCAGCTATGAAGCGGACCAAGAGACCCAGTACTTC
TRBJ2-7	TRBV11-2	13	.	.	CASSPGLTYEQYF	TGTGCCAGCAGCCCCGGACTGACCTACGAGCAGTACTTC
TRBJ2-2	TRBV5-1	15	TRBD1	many	CASSLGDRDTGELFF	TGCGCCAGCAGCTTAGGCGACAGGGACACCGGGGAGCTGTTTTTT
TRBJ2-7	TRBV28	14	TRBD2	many	CASRPPRGSYEQYF	TGTGCCAGCAGACCCCCTCGCGGGAGCTACGAGCAGTACTTC
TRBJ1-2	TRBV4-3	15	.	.	CASSQDQTANYGYTF	TGCGCCAGCAGCCAAGATCAGACAGCTAACTATGGCTACACCTTC
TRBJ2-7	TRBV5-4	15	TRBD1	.	CASSLTGTGNGEQYF	TGTGCCAGCAGCCTAACCGGGACAGGGAATGGCGAGCAGTACTTC
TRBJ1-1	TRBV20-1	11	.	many	CSAPKDRRAFF	TGCAGTGCCCCTAAGGACCGGCGGGCTTTCTTT
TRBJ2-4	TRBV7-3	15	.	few	CASSPGPRGLNIQYF	TGTGCCAGCAGCCCGGGCCCAAGGGGGTTAAACATTCAGTACTTC
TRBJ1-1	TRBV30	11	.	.	CAWRHSGAAFF	TGTGCCTGGCGGCACAGCGGGGCGGCTTTCTTT
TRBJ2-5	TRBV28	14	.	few	CASSRKRVQETQYF	TGTGCCAGCAGTCGAAAGCGGGTACAAGAGACCCAGTACTTC
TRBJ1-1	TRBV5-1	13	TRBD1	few	CASRSGTAPQAFF	TGCGCCAGCAGGTCCGGGACAGCGCCTCAAGCTTTCTTT
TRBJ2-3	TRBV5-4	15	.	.	CASSPGSGRTDTQYF	TGTGCCAGCAGCCCCGGGAGCGGACGCACAGATACGCAGTATTTT
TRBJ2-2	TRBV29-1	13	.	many	CSVSKSNTGELFF	TGCAGCGTTTCCAAGTCGAACACCGGGGAGCTGTTTTTT
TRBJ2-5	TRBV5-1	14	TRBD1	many	CASSLEPGQARWYF	TGCGCCAGCAGCTTGGAACCGGGACAGGCCCGCTGGTACTTC
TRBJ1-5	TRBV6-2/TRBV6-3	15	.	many	CASSYSNQPRQPQHF	TGTGCCAGCAGTTACTCGAACCAGCCCCGGCAGCCCCAGCATTTT
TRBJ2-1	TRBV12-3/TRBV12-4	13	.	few	CASSSGLPNEQFF	TGTGCCAGCAGTTCCGGACTCCCCAATGAGCAGTTCTTC
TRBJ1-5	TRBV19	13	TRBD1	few	CASRDRDYQPQHF	TGTGCCAGTAGGGACAGGGATTATCAGCCCCAGCATTTT
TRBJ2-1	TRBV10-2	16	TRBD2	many	CASSRGTSDWDNEQFF	TGCGCCAGCAGTCGAGGGACTAGCGATTGGGACAATGAGCAGTTCTTC
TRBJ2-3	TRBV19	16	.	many	CASSPAVGARTDTQYF	TGTGCCAGTAGTCCCGCCGTAGGGGCCCGCACAGATACGCAGTATTTT
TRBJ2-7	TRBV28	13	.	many	CASSLGGTYEQYF	TGTGCCAGCAGTTTAGGCGGTACCTACGAGCAGTACTTC
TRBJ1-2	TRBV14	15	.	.	CASSQDRRQAGRYTF	TGTGCCAGCAGCCAAGATCGGCGCCAGGCAGGTCGCTACACCTTC